This T cell receptor (beta chain) was obtained from a study of CD8 T cells in Susac syndrome. The ends were cut back, 5 bases at V and 2 bases at J, with 8 bases in the middle. The CDR3 sequence is 13 residues long. Germline V gene sequence: CDR1 MNHEY, CDR2 SMNVEV (reference sequence). Sequencing of TCR beta was performed on blood CD8+ and CD4+ T cells. Negative isolation yielded the CD8+ and CD4+ T cells, while FACS enriched the TEMRA cells. Reverse transcription used about 0.45 to 1 ug RNA and random hexamers. The amplification used immunoSEQ multiplex PCR on TCR beta CDR3; it spanned 54 Vbeta and 13 Jbeta. TCRdb fed the immunoSEQ multiplex PCR reads into MiXCR, producing one record per CDR3 protein. This sample has over 15,000 distinct CDR3 sequences, with 85% to 95% found just once.

The sequencing input was CD8+ T cells from PBMCs. V is TRBV27 and J is TRBJ2-3; no clear D. The clonotype comes from a human donor in good health. CDR3 loop: CASSPTPTDTQYF. The CDR3 DNA follows: TGTGCCAGCAGTCCCACCCCCACAGATACGCAGTATTTT.